This T cell receptor beta chain originates from a study of T cells in Graves' hyperthyroidism and ophthalmopathy (dated 2019 in TCRdb). Regarding the research as a whole: A discovery cohort of roughly 100 patients, 43 with Graves' ophthalmopathy and approximately 57 with stable Graves' hyperthyroidism, was used to find distinguishing TCR V-J signatures. An independent validation cohort of under 20 hyperthyroidism patients and about 16 patients who later progressed to ophthalmopathy tested prospective prediction of ophthalmopathy. The 85 to 100 discovery patients were divided at random into training and test sets in a 7:3 ratio. Thyroid tissue and blood T-cell repertoires from over 5 Graves' hyperthyroidism patients were also compared in the study. Once sampling was done, hyperthyroidism patients were given methimazole at a starting dose of 30 mg daily, whereas ophthalmopathy patients were given high-dose intravenous methylprednisolone. The paper reports TCR Vbeta CDR3 sequencing of 130 to 150 peripheral blood samples: around 41 ophthalmopathy, 75 to 80 hyperthyroidism and around 17 progressor patients.

What the study reported, not specific to this receptor: Ophthalmopathy was separated from stable hyperthyroidism by a 13 V-J signature model, with around 88% sensitivity and approximately 81% specificity obtained in cross-validation and 80%/75% obtained in testing. In validation, the model predicted progression to ophthalmopathy with over 60% sensitivity and approximately 74% specificity, a median of about six months before onset. Sample size was not statistically predetermined, and investigators were not blinded to group allocation. Blood samples also contained most of the expanded thyroid clonotypes (frequency above 0.001), which suggests that blood repertoires may reflect thyroid immune responses.

Exclusion was applied to patients with uncontrolled infections, other autoimmune diseases, pregnancy or lactation. Clinical symptoms, serum thyroxine and TRAb, thyroid ultrasound, and orbital computed tomography formed the basis for the diagnoses. Total RNA was extracted using Trizol reagent, and RNA quality was assessed on an Agilent 2100 Bioanalyzer. TCR beta CDR3 regions were amplified from RNA transcripts. The TCR CDR3 was subjected to a first round of RT-PCR using the HTBI primer set and the Qiagen OneStep RT-PCR kit. A second multiplex PCR round built the libraries, followed by size selection and purification. Libraries were sequenced paired-end with 100 bp reads on an Illumina HiSeq2000. The paper's processing steps were these. SOAPnuke was used to process the raw data, throwing out any read that contained adapters or uncalled bases, had a mean Phred below 15, or lacked an exact constant-primer or identifier match. High-quality paired reads were merged using COPE v1.2.5, and each unique nucleotide sequence was defined as a clonotype. MiTCR v1.1 was used to align the clonotypes against IMGT TRBV, TRBD and TRBJ reference segments. Only V-J combinations with frequency above 0.0001, covering roughly 99% of repertoires, were analysed. The TCS score was defined as the ratio of F50 (clonal expansion) to E x V (chaos), calculated using BLOSUM62-based TCRdist between CDR3 peptides within each V-J. Welch's t-statistics and random forest reduced fewer than 600 V-J features to about 13, which were used in a naive Bayes classifier (R e1071). Thyroid-blood repertoire similarity was quantified with the Morisita-Horn index. TCRdb reprocessing: public reads trimmed at Q25 with fastp, clones called with MiXCR, in-frame beta chains kept. For every CDR3 protein sequence, its rows merge into one entry that carries the most common genes and DNA. These V and J calls are TCRdb output, not the study's own analysis. Counted in this sample were about 640,000 distinct CDR3 sequences; 40% to 55% of them appeared once. In total, the top ten clones hold about 7.7% of the sample.

Relative to germline, V is 11 bases shorter and J is 5 bases shorter, with 12 bases between their ends. Including the terminal cysteine and phenylalanine, the CDR3 comprises 11 residues. CDR3 DNA is the only sequence kept; it has 33 bases, read in frame from the first base. Via the germline V gene, CDR1 is MNHNS and CDR2 SASEGT. This clonotype has just a few counts. Its antigen is not yet known. Base quality data are lacking; no much larger clone is found one base away. Recombination connected TRBV6-1 to TRBJ1-2, with TRBD1 as a weak D call on 5 bases. Sequenced material: peripheral blood or thyroid tissue (not recorded which). The receptor's source is an adult man with Graves' disease, either hyperthyroidism or ophthalmopathy (not recorded which). The nucleotide sequence reads TGTGCCCCCCAGGGAGGGTATGGCTACACCTTC. Translated, this gives CAPQGGYGYTF.